Each of the 20 T cell receptor beta chains below was sequenced from the same sample in a study of blood T cell repertoires in COVID-19. This table comes from immunoSEQ multiplex PCR, and its TCRdb copy is limited to in-frame clones, with some not included. The sample carries 230,000 or so clones, about 91% recorded once. Specimen: PBMCs or T cells enriched from blood (not recorded which). The receptors shown here come from a woman in her forties or fifties with acute COVID-19.

The gene calls are TRBV7-8 and TRBJ2-1; 9 nucleotides agree with TRBD2. The junction had 3 bases not matched to a gene; V was cut back by 1 base and J by 2 bases. CDR3 length: 16 residues. The germline V gene has CDR1 SGHVS and CDR2 FQNEAQ. CDR3 in amino acids: CASSLGGGRAYNEQFF. The CDR3 nucleotides are TGTGCCAGCAGCTTAGGAGGCGGGAGGGCCTACAATGAGCAGTTCTTC.

V usage is TRBV7-3 and J usage is TRBJ2-6; D ambiguous. The germline V and J ends were trimmed by 3 bases and 0 bases, with 6 bases remaining between them. CDR3 length: 15 amino acids. Germline assignment: CDR1 SGHTA and CDR2 FQGTGA. CDR3 coding DNA: TGTGCCAGCAGCTTCCCGAGCTCTGGGGCCAACGTCCTGACTTTC. It yields the protein CASSFPSSGANVLTF.

The V call is TRBV30, the J call TRBJ2-1; 10 bases are a match to TRBD2. V dropped 0 bases and J dropped 6; count of bases not matched to a gene: 5. CDR1 is GTSNPN, CDR2 SVGIG, per germline (reference sequence). The CDR3 has 15 amino acids. The CDR3 DNA reads as TGTGCCTGGAGTGTCGGGACTAGCGTAAGCAATGAGCAGTTCTTC. Its translation: CAWSVGTSVSNEQFF.

This clone was seen once. J is TRBJ2-5 and V is TRBV1; the DNA was not used to check the table's D call, TRBD1. TRBV1 is given as a pseudogene. CDR3 size: 16 residues. The chain's CDR3 is CTSSQGDRGEVETQYF. In DNA form, the CDR3 reads TGCACCAGCAGCCAAGGGGACAGGGGAGAGGTGGAGACCCAGTACTTC.

The chain joins TRBV19 to TRBJ1-2; tentatively, D is TRBD1 (6 bases). CDR1 is LNHDA, CDR2 SQIVND, per germline (reference sequence). The CDR3 runs to 15 residues. Trimming removed 5 bases at V and 2 bases at J, with 15 bases between. As DNA, the CDR3 is TGTGCCAGTAGTGCGATCGGGACATCAAACTATGGCTACACCTTC. Residues: CASSAIGTSNYGYTF.

This clone was counted a single time. V gene TRBV27 combines with J gene TRBJ2-2; D is ambiguous. CDR3 size: 13 residues. Germline values: CDR1 MNHEY, CDR2 SMNVEV (reference sequence). V dropped 5 bases and J dropped 6 bases, with 10 bases sitting between them. In nucleotides, the CDR3 is TGTGCCAGCAGTCCCCTTATAGCCGGGGAGCTGTTTTTT. It translates to CASSPLIAGELFF.

The genes are TRBV29-1 and TRBJ1-5, with a possible D match to TRBD1 (5 bases). CDR3 length equals 14 residues. The germline CDR1 and CDR2 sequences are SQVTM and ANQGSEA. Trimming stripped 2 bases from V and 1 base from J, with 9 bases between. The CDR3 loop reads CSVEMGRSNQPQHF. DNA for the CDR3: TGCAGCGTTGAAATGGGGCGAAGCAATCAGCCCCAGCATTTT.

This chain joins TRBV27 and TRBJ2-1, with TRBD2 matching over 10 bases. The CDR3 has 15 amino acids. With V trimmed by 6 bases and J by 11 bases, 13 bases remained unmatched. In germline, CDR1 is MNHEY, CDR2 SMNVEV (reference sequence). CDR3 in DNA: TGTGCCAGCAGCATTAGCCGGCTAGCGGGAGCGCAGCAGTTCTTC. Translation gives CASSISRLAGAQQFF.

The chain joins TRBV5-1 to TRBJ2-5; 14 nucleotides align to TRBD2. This CDR3 has 19 residues. The V gene end was trimmed by 4 bases and the J gene end by 4 bases; junction bases not matched to a gene: 15. In germline, CDR1 is SGHRS, CDR2 YFSETQ. CDR3 sequence: CASSQEGLAGDRGGETQYF. CDR3 nucleotides: TGCGCCAGCAGCCAAGAGGGACTAGCGGGAGACCGAGGAGGAGAGACCCAGTACTTC.

The CDR3: CASSQEPPGSGGTLAKNIQYF. In DNA form, the CDR3 reads TGTGCCAGCAGCCAAGAGCCACCCGGGTCAGGGGGAACCCTAGCCAAAAACATTCAGTACTTC. The chain employs TRBV3-1 (or the pseudogene TRBV3-2) and TRBJ2-4; the match to TRBD1 covers 7 bases. CDR1 and CDR2 from the germline V gene are LGHDT and YNNKEL (reference sequence). V lost 0 bases, J lost 0 bases, and 17 bases stayed unmatched. The CDR3 loop spans 21 amino acids.

V and J are TRBV7-3 and TRBJ2-3, with 7 positions matching TRBD1. This CDR3 comprises 15 residues. Unmatched junction bases numbered 8, after V lost 5 bases and J lost 3 bases. CDR1 is SGHTA and CDR2 is FQGTGA in the germline V gene. The CDR3 spells CASSQGVLVTDTQYF. The CDR3 DNA sequence: TGTGCCAGCAGCCAGGGGGTCCTAGTGACAGATACGCAGTATTTT.

The gene calls are TRBV19 and TRBJ2-7, with 9 bases aligning to TRBD1. CDR1 is LNHDA and CDR2 is SQIVND in the germline V gene (reference sequence). There are 15 residues in the CDR3. V shed 1 base and J 4 bases; nucleotides not matched to a gene: 5. The CDR3 protein is CASSIAPGTGYEQYF. In DNA form, the CDR3 reads TGTGCCAGTAGTATAGCCCCCGGGACAGGGTACGAGCAGTACTTC.

The chain combines TRBV4-1 with TRBJ1-4; D is possibly TRBD1 (5 bases). This CDR3 contains 16 residues. Germline CDR1 is MGHRA and CDR2 is YSYEKL. Trimming pared 1 base from V and 5 bases from J, leaving 14 bases between. DNA of the CDR3: TGCGCCAGCAGCCAAGGCCCTCAGGGATTCAATGAAAAACTGTTTTTT. Translation gives CASSQGPQGFNEKLFF.

The chain recombines TRBV14 with TRBJ2-1; TRBD2 matches 9 bases. J was trimmed by 3 bases and V by 4 bases; bases with no gene match: 1. The CDR3 sequence is 14 residues long. CDR1 is SGHDN, CDR2 FVKESK, per germline. The CDR3, as DNA: TGTGCCAGCAGCCGGACTAGCGTCTACAATGAGCAGTTCTTC. Protein sequence: CASSRTSVYNEQFF.

The rearrangement joins TRBV2 to TRBJ1-4; 7 nucleotides align to TRBD1. Trimming removed 4 bases from V and 2 bases from J; junction bases left unmatched: 4. Germline CDR1 is SNHLY and CDR2 is FYNNEI. The CDR3 totals 15 residues. CDR3 loop: CASSAHRGTNEKLFF. CDR3 nucleotides: TGTGCCAGCAGTGCCCACAGGGGTACTAATGAAAAACTGTTTTTT.

This chain joins TRBV25-1 and TRBJ2-7; 7 bases align to TRBD2. The CDR3 totals 13 residues. Germline V lookup: CDR1 MGHDK, CDR2 SYGVNS. The junction had 0 bases not matched to a gene; V was cut back by 4 bases and J by 0 bases. The CDR3 loop reads CASSASGSYEQYF. The CDR3 region has the DNA TGTGCCAGCAGTGCTAGCGGCTCCTACGAGCAGTACTTC.

The genes are TRBV5-1 and TRBJ2-2; 13 bases match TRBD2. CDR1 is SGHRS and CDR2 is YFSETQ in the germline V gene. The CDR3 extends over 16 amino acids. V gave up 4 bases and J gave up 3 bases; unmatched junction bases: 3. The CDR3 DNA reads as TGCGCCAGCAGCCGACTAGCGGGGGGAGACACCGGGGAGCTGTTTTTT. Translated, it gives CASSRLAGGDTGELFF.

J is TRBJ2-3 and V is TRBV7-3, with D possibly being TRBD2 (6 bases). This CDR3 contains 15 residues. Trimming took off 1 base at V and 0 bases at J, with 8 bases between the two ends. CDR1 is SGHTA and CDR2 is FQGTGA in the germline V gene. CDR3 DNA sequence: TGTGCCAGCAGCTTAAGAGGGAGGAGCACAGATACGCAGTATTTT. Its protein is CASSLRGRSTDTQYF.

This clone was observed once. This chain joins TRBV7-3 and TRBJ2-1, with 9 positions matching TRBD2. V dropped 4 bases and J dropped 8; count of bases not matched to a gene: 9. The CDR3 covers 15 residues. CDR1 is SGHTA, CDR2 FQGTGA, per germline. The CDR3 nucleotides are TGTGCCAGCAGCTCATGGGCGGGAGGGCCGTATGAGCAGTTCTTC. Translating it yields CASSSWAGGPYEQFF.

The chain couples TRBV4-3 to TRBJ2-2; tentatively, D is TRBD1 (5 bases). CDR3 length: 15 residues. V lost 0 bases and J lost 9, with 14 bases in between. Germline loops: CDR1 LGHNA, CDR2 YSLEER. CDR3 in amino acids: CASSQDRVVPRELFF. The CDR3 coding sequence is TGCGCCAGCAGCCAAGACAGGGTCGTCCCGCGGGAGCTGTTTTTT.